A selection of T cell receptor beta chains follows, all from one sample in a study of radiation and T cells in renal cell carcinoma. Produced via immunoSEQ multiplex PCR; TCRdb's table is partial and in-frame only. The table lists 130,000 to 150,000 clones, 80% to 90% of them singletons. The sample was blood, taken from a patient whose treatment included radiotherapy and nephrectomy. The receptors shown here come from a woman aged 45-65 years with renal cell carcinoma. The CDR3 runs from the conserved cysteine through the conserved F or W. A D gene is named only where the DNA matches it firmly. Clone size is stated in some rows and not others, as once, few, many or a class when expanded.

>-|-|14|TRBJ2-5|TRBV28
TGTGCCAGCAGTTTATGGACAGTTCAAGAGACCCAGTACTTC
CASSLWTVQETQYF
>TRBD1|once|14|TRBJ1-5|TRBV6-5
TGTGCCAGCAGTAGAGACAGGGTCAATCAGCCCCAGCATTTT
CASSRDRVNQPQHF
>-|once|14|TRBJ2-7|TRBV7-2
TGTGCCAGCAGCTTAGGCCCTCAAAATTACGAGCAGTACTTC
CASSLGPQNYEQYF
>TRBD2|-|16|TRBJ2-2|TRBV4-3
TGCGCCAGCAGCCTTGGGAGGCGGGAGTACACCGGGGAGCTGTTTTTT
CASSLGRREYTGELFF
>TRBD1|-|19|TRBJ2-1|TRBV4-1
TGCGCCAGCAGCCAAGAAAGGGTGATGGGGGACAGGACAGACAATGAGCAGTTCTTC
CASSQERVMGDRTDNEQFF
>-|-|15|TRBJ2-1|TRBV7-2
TGTGCCAGCAGCTTAGCCCGTGGTTCCTACAATGAGCAGTTCTTC
CASSLARGSYNEQFF
>TRBD2|-|17|TRBJ2-1|TRBV6-1
TGTGCCAGCAGTGAAGTCCAACTAGCGGGAGGCTACAATGAGCAGTTCTTC
CASSEVQLAGGYNEQFF
>-|-|13|TRBJ2-7|TRBV11-2
TGTGCCAGCACCAAAGATTCCCAAGGCGAGCAGTACTTC
CASTKDSQGEQYF
>TRBD1|-|13|TRBJ1-2|TRBV6-1
TGTGCCAGCAGCGCAGGACAGGATCGCGGCTACACCTTC
CASSAGQDRGYTF
>-|-|13|TRBJ1-5|TRBV5-6
TGTGCCAGCAGCTCTGGGACGGTCAGGAACCAGCATTTT
CASSSGTVRNQHF
>-|-|16|TRBJ2-3|TRBV7-9
TGTGCCAGCAGCCCCGTCCCGGGACGTCGAACAGATACGCAGTATTTT
CASSPVPGRRTDTQYF
>-|-|15|TRBJ2-2|TRBV7-2
TGTGCCAGCAGCTTCGGGGGTTCGAACACCGGGGAGCTGTTTTTT
CASSFGGSNTGELFF
>-|-|13|TRBJ2-7|TRBV11-2
TGTGCCAGCAGCCTGGGACTCTTCTACGAGCAGTACTTC
CASSLGLFYEQYF
>-|-|15|TRBJ1-2|TRBV5-5
TGTGCCAGCAGCTTGAGCGGCAACTCTAACTATGGCTACACCTTC
CASSLSGNSNYGYTF
>-|-|15|TRBJ2-3|TRBV6-5
TGTGCCAGCAGTCCCCGAAGGGGAGGCACAGATACGCAGTATTTT
CASSPRRGGTDTQYF
>TRBD2|many|16|TRBJ2-2|TRBV7-6
TGTGCCAGCAGCAGGACTAGCGGGGGGGCAGACGGGGAGCTGTTTTTT
CASSRTSGGADGELFF
>TRBD1|-|17|TRBJ2-6|TRBV27
TGTGCCAGCAGTTTATCGCCCAGGGGGATAGGGGCCAACGTCCTGACTTTC
CASSLSPRGIGANVLTF
>TRBD1|-|19|TRBJ2-6|TRBV7-9
TGTGCCAGTCCCCTCCCGCAGGGGGCCTTATACTCTGGGGCCAACGTCCTGACTTTC
CASPLPQGALYSGANVLTF
>TRBD1|-|18|TRBJ2-2|TRBV13
TGTGCCAGCAGTTTTGACAGGGGGTTGTCGCGGGACACCGGGGAGCTGTTTTTT
CASSFDRGLSRDTGELFF